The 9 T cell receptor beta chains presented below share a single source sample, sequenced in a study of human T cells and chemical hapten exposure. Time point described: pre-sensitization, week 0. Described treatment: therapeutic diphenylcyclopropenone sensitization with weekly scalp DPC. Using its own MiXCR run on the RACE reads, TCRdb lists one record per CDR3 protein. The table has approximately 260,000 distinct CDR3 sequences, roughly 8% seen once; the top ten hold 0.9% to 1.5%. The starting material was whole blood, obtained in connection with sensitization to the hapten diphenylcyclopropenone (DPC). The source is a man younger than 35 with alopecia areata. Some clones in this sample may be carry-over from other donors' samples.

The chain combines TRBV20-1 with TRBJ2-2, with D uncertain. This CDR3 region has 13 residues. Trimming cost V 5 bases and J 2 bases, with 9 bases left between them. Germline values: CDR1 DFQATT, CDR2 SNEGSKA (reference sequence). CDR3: CSAPIVNTGELFF. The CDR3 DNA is TGCAGTGCTCCGATCGTTAACACCGGGGAGCTGTTTTTT.

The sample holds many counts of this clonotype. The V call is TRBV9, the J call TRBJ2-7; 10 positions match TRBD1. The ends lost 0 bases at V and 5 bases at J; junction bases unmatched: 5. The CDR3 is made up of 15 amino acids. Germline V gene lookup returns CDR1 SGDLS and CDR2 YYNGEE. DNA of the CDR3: TGTGCCAGCAGCGTAGGGGACAGGGGTATCCACGAGCAGTACTTC. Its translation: CASSVGDRGIHEQYF. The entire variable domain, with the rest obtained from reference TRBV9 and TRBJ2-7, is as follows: DSGVTQTPKHLITATGQRVTLRCSPRSGDLSVYWYQQSLDQGLQFLIQYYNGEERAKGNILERFSAQQFPDLHSELNLSSLELGDSALYFCASSVGDRGIHEQYFGPGTRLTVT.

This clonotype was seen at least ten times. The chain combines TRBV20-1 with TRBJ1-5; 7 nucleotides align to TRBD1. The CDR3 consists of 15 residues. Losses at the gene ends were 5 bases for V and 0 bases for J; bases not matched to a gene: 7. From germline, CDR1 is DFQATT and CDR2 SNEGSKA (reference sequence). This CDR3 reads CSAVGQLNSNQPQHF. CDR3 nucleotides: TGCAGTGCTGTGGGACAGCTTAATAGCAATCAGCCCCAGCATTTT.

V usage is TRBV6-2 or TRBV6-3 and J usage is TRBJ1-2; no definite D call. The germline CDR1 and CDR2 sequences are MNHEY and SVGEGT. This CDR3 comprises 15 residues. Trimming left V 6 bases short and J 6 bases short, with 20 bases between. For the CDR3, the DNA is TGTGCCAGCAGCCGATTTGACACATTGAGAGATGGCTACACCTTC. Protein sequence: CASSRFDTLRDGYTF.

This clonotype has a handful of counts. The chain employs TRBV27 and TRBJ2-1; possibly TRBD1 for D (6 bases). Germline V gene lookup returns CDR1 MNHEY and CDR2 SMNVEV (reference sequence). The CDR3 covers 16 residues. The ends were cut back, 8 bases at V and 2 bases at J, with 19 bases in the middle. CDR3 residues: CASRGPSQGTYNEQFF. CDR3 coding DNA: TGTGCCAGCCGAGGGCCTTCCCAGGGGACCTACAATGAGCAGTTCTTC.

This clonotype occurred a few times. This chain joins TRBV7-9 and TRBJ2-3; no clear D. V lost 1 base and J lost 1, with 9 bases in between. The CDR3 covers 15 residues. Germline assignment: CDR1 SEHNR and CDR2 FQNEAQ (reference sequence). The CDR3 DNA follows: TGTGCCAGCAGCTTAGGGCTAGACCGCACAGATACGCAGTATTTT. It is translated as CASSLGLDRTDTQYF.

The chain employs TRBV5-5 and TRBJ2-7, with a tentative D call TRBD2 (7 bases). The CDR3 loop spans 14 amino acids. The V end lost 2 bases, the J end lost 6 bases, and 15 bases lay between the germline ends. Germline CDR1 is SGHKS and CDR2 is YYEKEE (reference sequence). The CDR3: CASSFYGGRAEQYV. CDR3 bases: TGTGCCAGCAGCTTCTACGGGGGGCGGGCCGAGCAGTACGTC.

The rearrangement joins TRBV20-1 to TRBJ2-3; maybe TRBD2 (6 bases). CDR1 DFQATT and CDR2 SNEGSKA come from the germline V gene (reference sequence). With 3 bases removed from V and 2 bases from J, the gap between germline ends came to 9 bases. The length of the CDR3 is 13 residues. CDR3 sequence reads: CSASSGHTDTQYF. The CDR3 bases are TGCAGTGCTAGTAGCGGACACACAGATACGCAGTATTTT.

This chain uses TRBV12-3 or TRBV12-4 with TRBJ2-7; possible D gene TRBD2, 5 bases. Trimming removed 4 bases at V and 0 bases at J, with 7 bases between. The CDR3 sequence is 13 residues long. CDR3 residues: CASSSTNSYEQYV. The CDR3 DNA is TGTGCCAGCAGTTCGACTAACTCCTACGAGCAGTACGTC.